This TCR beta chain originates from a study of human T cells and chemical hapten exposure. Study context: Per-sample TCR yield variation was attributed mainly to small pooled library volume differences.

The CDR3 spans 14 residues. The germline V and J ends were trimmed by 1 base and 4 bases, with 13 bases remaining between them. Per the germline V gene, CDR1 is DFQATT and CDR2 is SNEGSKA (reference sequence). The authors' total RNA extraction used unfractionated whole blood. This clonotype has ten or more counts. Its matching antigen is unknown. Whole-study results and caveats: After DPC sensitization, TCRs above 1 in 1000 frequency showed no change.

Unique molecular identifiers were linked by the library to individual cDNA molecules. Authors' methods: Sequenced samples showed a median of 95,638 TCRs each, with counts running from 23,224 to 690,600. MiXCR, applied by TCRdb to the 5' RACE reads, yields one record per CDR3 protein. The V and J calls here are based on TCRdb, not the publication. The sample lists about 81,000 distinct CDR3 sequences, approximately 8% occurring once. This sequence joins TRBV20-1 and TRBJ1-2, with a possible D match to TRBD1 (5 bases). The sequence came from a male donor in good health. This CDR3 is CSARVGTRGYGYTF. The CDR3 coding sequence is TGCAGTGCTAGAGTTGGAACGAGGGGCTATGGCTACACCTTC.